The text below deals with one T cell receptor (beta chain). The antigen remains unidentified. MiXCR, run by TCRdb on the PCR reads, gives a single entry per CDR3 protein. The top ten hold 0.99% of the sample, which has tens of thousands of distinct CDR3 sequences, about 58% seen once. These data originate in a study of vaccination and CD4 T cells after COVID-19. Study background: Convalescent cases consisted of six males and four females, of whom two were Hispanic. Post-COVID samples were collected a median approximately 93 days following diagnosis, spanning 35 to 161.

The V end lost 0 bases, the J end lost 6 bases, and 15 bases lay between the germline ends. The length of the CDR3 is 15 residues. Germline CDR1 and CDR2: SGHNT and YYREEE (reference sequence). Whole-study findings and limits: Convalescent patients had a median 86.3% of post-vaccine SARS-CoV-2-reactive clones that were detected only after vaccination, not before it. In convalescent patients, 304 of 307 vaccine-specific clones were mono-reactive for SARS-CoV-2 spike.

This TCR was recovered from a human donor who had recovered from COVID-19. This rearrangement joins TRBV5-4 to TRBJ1-1; D possibly corresponds to TRBD1 (5 bases). The sample in question was CD4+ T cells from blood, obtained before SARS-CoV-2 vaccination. CDR3 in DNA: TGTGCCAGCAGCTTGGGGGGCATGGACTACGCTGAAGCTTTCTTT. Translated, it gives CASSLGGMDYAEAFF.